Following are 10 T cell receptor beta chains from one sample sequenced in a study of T cell responses to AZD1222 COVID-19 vaccine (dated by TCRdb to the early 2020s). This sample's time point label indicates: baseline before first vaccination. Libraries came from the immunoSEQ multiplex PCR assay. TCRdb provides this immuneACCESS table in a form limited to in-frame rearrangements. Some clones are lacking; in checked studies, under half of them reflect an unresolved V gene, and why the rest are absent is not known. The sample records some 170,000 clones, 85% to 90% of which are singletons. The ten largest clones represent 1.5% to 2% of the sample. The sequences come from peripheral blood, collected on day 0 of AZD1222 vaccination. The receptors were sampled from an adult in good health.

The V and J genes are TRBV19 and TRBJ1-5, with D maybe TRBD1 (6 bases). V lost 3 bases to trimming and J lost 4 bases, with 10 bases between them. The CDR3 is 14 residues long. Germline V lookup: CDR1 LNHDA, CDR2 SQIVND (reference sequence). The DNA of the CDR3 is TGTGCCAGTAGTATCCGACAGGCGAATCAGCCCCAGCATTTT. Translating gives CASSIRQANQPQHF.

The CDR3 reads CATSRDQTGAKLFF. The CDR3 coding sequence is TGTGCCACCAGCAGAGATCAGACGGGGGCAAAACTGTTTTTT. This rearrangement joins TRBV15 to TRBJ1-4, with TRBD1 as a possible D gene (6 bases). The CDR3 has 14 residues. Germline V gene sequence: CDR1 LNHNV, CDR2 YYDKDF (reference sequence). The V gene lost 0 bases and the J gene lost 10 bases, with 12 bases spanning the gap.

The chain is built from TRBV28 and TRBJ2-7; D might be TRBD1 (6 bases). The CDR3 contains 12 residues. Germline CDR1 and CDR2: MDHEN and SYDVKM. V lost 5 bases and J 13 bases, leaving 18 bases between the germline ends. The CDR3 is CASSGLRDTKYF. CDR3 DNA sequence: TGTGCCAGCAGTGGACTCCGGGACACTAAATACTTC.

This clone appeared a single time. The chain uses TRBV7-8 and TRBJ1-2, with 7 bases matching TRBD1. Germline lookup yields CDR1 SGHVS and CDR2 FQNEAQ. CDR3 size: 15 residues. J lost 4 bases, V lost 1 base, and 6 bases had no gene match. In DNA form, the CDR3 reads TGTGCCAGCAGCTTAGGACAGGGCTTGGGCTATGGCTACACCTTC. This encodes CASSLGQGLGYGYTF.

The genes are TRBV28 and TRBJ1-5, with 9 bases identical to TRBD1. This CDR3 spans 16 amino acids. From germline, CDR1 is MDHEN and CDR2 SYDVKM. With 4 bases clipped from V and 3 bases from J, the junction kept 7 bases outside the gene matches. The CDR3 nucleotides read TGTGCCAGCAGTTCCTCGGACAGGGGACCCAATCAGCCCCAGCATTTT. This codes for CASSSSDRGPNQPQHF.

In its sample, this clone was seen once. The chain carries TRBV19 and TRBJ2-2; 8 nucleotides match TRBD2. Germline trimming cut 10 bases from V and 6 bases from J; bases unmatched to any gene: 13. The CDR3 runs 15 residues. CDR1 is LNHDA, CDR2 SQIVND, per germline (reference sequence). CDR3 residues: CATKGDGGAAGELFF. The CDR3 DNA is TGTGCCACCAAGGGTGACGGGGGGGCGGCCGGGGAGCTGTTTTTT. The full variable domain, completed using reference TRBV19 and TRBJ2-2, is DGGITQSPKYLFRKEGQNVTLSCEQNLNHDAMYWYRQDPGQGLRLIYYSQIVNDFQKGDIAEGYSVSREKKESFPLTVTSAQKNPTAFYLCATKGDGGAAGELFFGEGSRLTVL.

V and J are TRBV19 and TRBJ2-1; D is undetermined. Germline V gene data show CDR1 as LNHDA and CDR2 as SQIVND (reference sequence). V was cut by 5 bases and J by 2 bases, with 7 bases left in between. The CDR3 contains 13 residues. The CDR3 nucleotides are TGTGCCAGTAGTGGGTCGGCCTACAATGAGCAGTTCTTC. It translates to CASSGSAYNEQFF.

J is TRBJ1-4 and V is TRBV7-2; the D gene is possibly TRBD1 (5 bases). Trimming pared 5 bases from V and 10 bases from J, leaving 17 bases between. The CDR3 is 14 residues long. Germline V CDR1 and CDR2: SGHTA, FQGNSA. For the CDR3, the DNA is TGTGCCAGCAGCACGTCAGAGGGGCGGGGAAAACTGTTTTTT. Protein: CASSTSEGRGKLFF.

The chain couples TRBV9 to TRBJ1-5; D unresolved. The CDR3 has 14 amino acids. Trimming took off 4 bases at V and 7 bases at J, with 15 bases between the two ends. Germline assignment: CDR1 SGDLS and CDR2 YYNGEE. CDR3 loop: CASSPMDRSQPQHF. The CDR3 DNA follows: TGTGCCAGCAGCCCGATGGACCGGAGCCAGCCCCAGCATTTT.

The chain is built from TRBV7-3 and TRBJ2-1, with 9 bases that match TRBD1. The CDR3 runs to 15 residues. Losses at the gene ends were 2 bases for V and 9 bases for J; bases not matched to a gene: 8. Germline values: CDR1 SGHTA, CDR2 FQGTGA. DNA for the CDR3: TGTGCCAGCAGCTTAGGGACAGGGCGTTCCGGTGAGCAGTTCTTC. Amino acid sequence: CASSLGTGRSGEQFF. Full variable domain (missing parts from reference TRBV7-3 and TRBJ2-1): GAGVSQTPSNKVTEKGKYVELRCDPISGHTALYWYRQSLGQGPEFLIYFQGTGAADDSGLPNDRFFAVRPEGSVSTLKIQRTERGDSAVYLCASSLGTGRSGEQFFGPGTRLTVL.